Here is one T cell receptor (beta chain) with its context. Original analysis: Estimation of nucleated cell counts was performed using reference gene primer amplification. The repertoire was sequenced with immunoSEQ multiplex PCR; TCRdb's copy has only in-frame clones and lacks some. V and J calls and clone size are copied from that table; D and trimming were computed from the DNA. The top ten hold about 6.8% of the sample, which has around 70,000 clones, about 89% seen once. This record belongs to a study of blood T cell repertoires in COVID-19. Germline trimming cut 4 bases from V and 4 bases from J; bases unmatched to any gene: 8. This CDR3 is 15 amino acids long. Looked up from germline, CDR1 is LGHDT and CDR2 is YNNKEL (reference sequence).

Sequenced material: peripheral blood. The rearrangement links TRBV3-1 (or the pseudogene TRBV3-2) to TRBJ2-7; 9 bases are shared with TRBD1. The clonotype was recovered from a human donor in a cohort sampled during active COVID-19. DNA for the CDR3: TGTGCCAGCAGCCGAACGGGACAGGGTGGTTACGAGCAGTACTTC. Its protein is CASSRTGQGGYEQYF.